This T cell receptor (beta chain) originates from a study of beta chain features in type 1 diabetes. Trimming shortened V by 7 bases and J by 5 bases, and 14 bases separated the two germline ends. The germline V gene has CDR1 MNHNY and CDR2 SVGAGI (reference sequence). CDR3 size: 13 residues. CD4+ naive, central memory, regulatory and stem cell-like memory subsets were isolated by sorting on CD45RO/CCR7/CD25/CD127/CD95/CD27. The study reverse transcribed the entire isolated RNA, so it sequenced expressed TCRB transcripts. Profiled with immunoSEQ multiplex PCR; TCRdb holds only in-frame clones, not every one. The sample includes 130,000 or so clones, around a tenth seen only once; the top ten take around 0.7%. This clone was detected ten times or more.

The sample comprised central memory CD4+ T cells from blood. The chain employs TRBV6-6 and TRBJ1-1; D ambiguous. The TCR originated in a man aged 18-30 years in good health. Here the CDR3 reads CASMFLSGTEAFF. For the CDR3, the DNA is TGTGCCAGCATGTTTCTGTCGGGGACTGAAGCTTTCTTT.